This T cell receptor (beta chain) was obtained from a study of CD8+ T cells in alopecia areata. Study at large: Grafting placed skin from approximately 6-12-month-old C3H/HeJ donors with spontaneous alopecia onto approximately 6-11-week-old female C3H/HeJ mice.

Details on this clone: What it recognizes is unknown. The gene names here belong to mouse. The read is 4 residues too short to cover the CDR3 end, so that end is filled in from the germline J gene.

Extracted RNA was reverse transcribed into cDNA, the sequencing template. The data were produced by immunoSEQ multiplex PCR, yet TCRdb's version contains in-frame clones alone and is incomplete. The sample presents more than 250,000 clones, none singletons. Germline lookup yields CDR1 GKSSPN and CDR2 SITVG. CDR3 length: 16 amino acids. V lost 0 bases and J lost 1; bases outside the gene matches: 6. Cells pooled from cutaneous lymph nodes were sorted on CD4, CD8alpha, NKG2D, NKG2ACE and other markers. Study-wide results and limits: Greater clonality was observed in lesional scalp samples, especially alopecia totalis/universalis, versus normal scalp. Researchers reported that TCR sharing among patients proved less clear than in mice, possibly HLA-linked. Tissue-resident alphabeta T cells belonging to normal skin likewise get sequenced within scalp specimens.

The rearrangement joins TRBV31 to TRBJ2-3; 8 bases map to TRBD2. This receptor was obtained from a C3H/HeJ mouse with alopecia areata. Mouse strain MHC haplotype: H2-k. Sequencing was carried out using CD4+ T cells sorted from a lymph node. The CDR3 reads CAWSLWGGRGAETLYF. CDR3 DNA (partial): TGTGCCTGGAGTCTATGGGGGGGGCGCGGTGCAGAA. Using reference TRBV31 and TRBJ2-3 for the parts outside the CDR3, the full variable domain is AQTIHQWPVAEIKAVGSPLSLGCTIKGKSSPNLYWYWQATGGTLQQLFYSITVGQVESVVQLNLSASRPKDDQFILSTEKLLLSHSGFYLCAWSLWGGRGAETLYFGSGTRLTVL.